Sequencing of this T cell receptor (beta chain) was carried out in a study of regulatory T cells in long-lasting Graves disease. Study information: Persistent cases took antithyroid drugs over 5 years and stayed TSH receptor antibody positive.

This CDR3 region has 15 residues. Trimming took off 4 bases at V and 0 bases at J, with 11 bases between the two ends. Per the germline V gene, CDR1 is SGHRS and CDR2 is YFSETQ. General observations from the study: Persistent patients had a count of shared public clonotypes (approximately 3,000) that exceeded that of new patients (roughly 1,000). Persistent disease samples used TRBV28, TRBJ1-2 and TRBJ2-5 preferentially.

Construction of the TCR beta libraries employed iRepertoire HTBI primers in conjunction with Arm-PCR of CDR3 regions. TCRdb reprocessed the multiplex PCR reads via MiXCR and lists one record per CDR3 protein. The top ten hold around 14% of the sample, which has roughly 450,000 distinct CDR3 sequences, approximately 22% seen once. Specified time point: persistent/refractory GD, antithyroid drugs over 5 years with positive TRAb. TCR sequences were obtained from RNA taken from PBMCs. A remark on this clonotype: Its antigen is as yet unknown.

This sequence originates from a female donor with Graves disease. The sample was peripheral blood mononuclear cells (PBMCs), taken when the disease was refractory, from a patient treated with antithyroid drugs. The chain recombines TRBV5-1 with TRBJ1-5; weak D call: TRBD1 (6 bases). The CDR3 DNA is TGCGCCAGCAGCGCTACAGGGACTAGCAATCAGCCCCAGCATTTT. This sequence encodes CASSATGTSNQPQHF.